This section outlines one T cell receptor beta chain sequence together with its context. The antigen is not known. This entry is derived from a study of T cell responses to AZD1222 COVID-19 vaccine. Study results and caveats: Recipients of AZD1222 seropositive at baseline numbered only 6 or 7.

Measured with immunoSEQ multiplex PCR; TCRdb has only the in-frame clones, and not every one. The data show 30,000 to 35,000 clones, with 70% to 80% seen just once and about 4.7% held by the top ten. Trimming left V 6 bases short and J 8 bases short, with 16 bases between. The CDR3 is made up of 13 amino acids. CDR1 is MNHEY, CDR2 SMNVEV, per germline (reference sequence). The rearrangement links TRBV27 to TRBJ2-5; no clear D gene. Specimen: peripheral blood, collected 28 days after the second AZD1222 dose. The receptor comes from an adult who received the AZD1222 COVID-19 vaccine. The CDR3 is CASSPSDTATQYF. Here the CDR3 DNA reads TGTGCCAGCAGCCCCTCCGACACGGCCACCCAGTACTTC.